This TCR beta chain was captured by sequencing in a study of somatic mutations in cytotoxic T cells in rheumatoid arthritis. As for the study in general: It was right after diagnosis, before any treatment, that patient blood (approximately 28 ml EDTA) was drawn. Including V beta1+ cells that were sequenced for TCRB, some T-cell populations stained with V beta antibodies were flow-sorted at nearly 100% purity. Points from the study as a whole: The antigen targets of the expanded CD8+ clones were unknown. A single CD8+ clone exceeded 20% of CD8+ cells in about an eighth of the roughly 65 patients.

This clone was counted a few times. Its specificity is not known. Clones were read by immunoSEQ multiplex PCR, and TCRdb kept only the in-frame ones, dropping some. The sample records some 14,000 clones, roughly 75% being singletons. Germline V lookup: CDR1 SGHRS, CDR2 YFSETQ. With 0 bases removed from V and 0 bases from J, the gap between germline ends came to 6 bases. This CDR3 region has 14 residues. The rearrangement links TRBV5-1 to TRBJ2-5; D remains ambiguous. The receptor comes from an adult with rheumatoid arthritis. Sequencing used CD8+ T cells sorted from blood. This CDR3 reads CASSLGVYQETQYF. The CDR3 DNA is TGCGCCAGCAGCTTGGGAGTGTACCAAGAGACCCAGTACTTC.